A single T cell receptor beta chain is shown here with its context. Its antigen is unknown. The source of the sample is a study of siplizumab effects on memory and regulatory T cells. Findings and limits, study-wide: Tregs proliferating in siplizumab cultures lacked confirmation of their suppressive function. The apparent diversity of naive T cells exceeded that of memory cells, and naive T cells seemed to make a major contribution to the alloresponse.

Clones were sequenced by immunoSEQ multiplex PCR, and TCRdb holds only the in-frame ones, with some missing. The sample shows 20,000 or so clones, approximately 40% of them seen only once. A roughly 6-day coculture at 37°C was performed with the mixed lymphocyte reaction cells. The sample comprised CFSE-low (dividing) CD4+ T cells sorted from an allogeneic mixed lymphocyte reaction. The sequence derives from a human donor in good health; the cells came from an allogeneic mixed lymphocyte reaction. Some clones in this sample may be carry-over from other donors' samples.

As DNA, the CDR3 is TGTGCCAGCTCACCACTACTAGCGGGGGGCTCGAACACCGGGGAGCTGTTTTTT. Its protein is CASSPLLAGGSNTGELFF. V is TRBV18 and J is TRBJ2-2, with TRBD2 identical over 12 bases. CDR1 is KGHSH and CDR2 is LQKENI in the germline V gene. The CDR3 length is 18 residues. Trimming took 1 base from V and 0 from J; bases not matched to a gene: 3.